The 18 T cell receptor beta chains listed next were all sequenced from one sample in a study of cytomegalovirus exposure and HLA in healthy donors. The PCR employed 60 Vbeta primers together with 13 Jbeta primers. TCRdb keeps only in-frame clones here, not all; method: immunoSEQ multiplex PCR. The sample gives about 160,000 clones, roughly 79% of which show up once; approximately 6.8% is in the top ten. The specimen was PBMCs. These receptors all stem from a middle-aged woman in good health and CMV-seropositive.

The chain employs TRBV4-2 and TRBJ1-2; no firm D call. With 0 bases removed from V and 8 bases from J, the gap between germline ends came to 19 bases. The germline CDR1 and CDR2 sequences are LGHNA and YNFKEQ. The CDR3 runs to 16 residues. CDR3 nucleotide sequence: TGTGCCAGCAGCCAAGATAACCCGGAGGGCTTACAAGGCTACACCTTC. It encodes CASSQDNPEGLQGYTF.

The genes are TRBV10-3 and TRBJ2-5, with 11 nucleotides matching TRBD2. Germline lookup yields CDR1 ENHRY and CDR2 SYGVKD. This CDR3 has 17 amino acids. J lost 3 bases, V lost 4 bases, and 10 bases had no gene match. In nucleotides, the CDR3 is TGTGCCATCAGTGCCCTAGCGGGGGGAAGGTCGAAAGAGACCCAGTACTTC. The encoded protein is CAISALAGGRSKETQYF.

Here the CDR3 reads CATAVTSGGGETQYF. The CDR3 coding sequence is TGTGCCACCGCGGTAACTAGCGGGGGTGGAGAGACCCAGTACTTC. V gene TRBV19 combines with J gene TRBJ2-5; TRBD2 aligns across 11 bases. There are 15 residues in the CDR3. The junction had 11 bases not matched to a gene; V was cut back by 10 bases and J by 4 bases. Germline assignment: CDR1 LNHDA and CDR2 SQIVND (reference sequence).

The rearrangement uses TRBV6-5 and TRBJ2-7; TRBD1 matches 7 bases. V gave up 2 bases and J gave up 2 bases; unmatched junction bases: 3. Germline-derived CDR1 and CDR2 are MNHEY and SVGAGI. The CDR3 spans 14 residues. The CDR3 DNA reads TGTGCCAGCAGTTACACAGGGGCCCCCTACGAGCAGTACTTC. Amino acids: CASSYTGAPYEQYF.

The rearrangement uses TRBV30 and TRBJ1-2; D unclear. The CDR3 is 13 residues long. V dropped 3 bases and J dropped 8 bases, with 16 bases sitting between them. Germline V gene lookup returns CDR1 GTSNPN and CDR2 SVGIG (reference sequence). The CDR3 reads CAWRPPPAGGYTF. In nucleotides, the CDR3 is TGTGCCTGGAGACCCCCCCCGGCAGGCGGCTACACCTTC.

This clone was seen more than once but under ten times. The DNA of the CDR3 is TGTGCCTGGAGTGGCCCCAGAATCACAGGATCTACACCCTACGAGCAGTACTTC. It encodes CAWSGPRITGSTPYEQYF. V is TRBV30 and J is TRBJ2-7; perhaps TRBD1 as D (5 bases). Deletions cut 1 base from V and 2 bases from J, with 24 bases between. Looked up from germline, CDR1 is GTSNPN and CDR2 is SVGIG (reference sequence). CDR3 length equals 18 residues.

The genes are TRBV30 and TRBJ2-1, with no clear D. Per germline, CDR1 GTSNPN and CDR2 SVGIG (reference sequence). Trimming cost V 0 bases and J 6 bases, with 9 bases left between them. The CDR3 runs 13 residues. CDR3: CAWSVSRLNEQFF. CDR3 DNA: TGTGCCTGGAGTGTAAGCCGCCTCAATGAGCAGTTCTTC.

This clone was found once. The chain is built from TRBV28 and TRBJ2-7; perhaps TRBD2 as D (5 bases). Trimming left V 8 bases short and J 4 bases short, with 12 bases between. The CDR3 consists of 12 residues. Per the germline V gene, CDR1 is MDHEN and CDR2 is SYDVKM. CDR3: CASRTGGYEQYF. CDR3 coding DNA: TGTGCCAGCCGTACTGGAGGATACGAGCAGTACTTC.

The V gene is TRBV6-4, the J gene TRBJ2-1; 11 bases are a match to TRBD2. Germline-derived CDR1 and CDR2 are MRHNA and SNTAGT. The V and J ends lost 4 bases and 9 bases, in that order; junction bases with no gene match: 5. The CDR3 is made up of 14 amino acids. The CDR3 loop is CASSGLAGGGEQFF. Written as DNA, the CDR3 is TGTGCCAGCAGTGGGCTAGCGGGGGGCGGTGAGCAGTTCTTC.

This clone turned up a few times. The V call is TRBV7-2, the J call TRBJ1-6; 7 bases line up with TRBD1. CDR1 and CDR2 from the germline V gene are SGHTA and FQGNSA. The trim removed 1 base at V and 8 bases at J, leaving 5 bases unmatched. This CDR3 is built from 15 residues. The CDR3 loop reads CASSLDRGADSPLHF. CDR3 sequence (DNA): TGTGCCAGCAGCTTAGACAGGGGAGCGGATTCACCCCTCCACTTT.

The chain recombines TRBV2 with TRBJ2-1; 7 nucleotides line up with TRBD1. The CDR3 totals 14 residues. Germline assignment: CDR1 SNHLY and CDR2 FYNNEI. J gave up 10 bases and V 10 bases, and 16 bases lay outside the gene matches. CDR3 amino acids: CAIPSGTDGQEQFF. The CDR3 bases are TGTGCCATCCCTTCCGGGACAGACGGCCAGGAGCAGTTCTTC.

The chain combines TRBV27 with TRBJ2-3; no clear D gene. The CDR3 runs 11 residues. The V gene lost 4 bases and the J gene lost 5 bases, with 4 bases spanning the gap. CDR1 is MNHEY, CDR2 SMNVEV, per germline (reference sequence). CDR3: CASSSLDTQYF. CDR3 DNA: TGTGCCAGCAGTTCATTAGATACGCAGTATTTT.

The chain is built from TRBV27 and TRBJ1-1; D is unclear. This CDR3 contains 15 residues. V was cut by 3 bases and J by 4 bases, with 15 bases left in between. The germline V gene has CDR1 MNHEY and CDR2 SMNVEV (reference sequence). The CDR3 nucleotides are TGTGCCAGCAGTTTCAGTTATTGGGGAGGCACTGAAGCTTTCTTT. The encoded protein is CASSFSYWGGTEAFF.

This chain connects TRBV7-8 to TRBJ2-1, with 8 bases aligning to TRBD2. This CDR3 spans 15 amino acids. V lost 1 base and J lost 5; bases outside the gene matches: 4. CDR1 is SGHVS and CDR2 is FQNEAQ in the germline V gene. The CDR3 DNA reads TGTGCCAGCAGCTTAGTAGCGGGGTACCACAATGAGCAGTTCTTC. Translated, it gives CASSLVAGYHNEQFF.

This rearrangement joins TRBV2 to TRBJ2-6; D not certain. CDR1 is SNHLY and CDR2 is FYNNEI in the germline V gene. The CDR3 is 14 amino acids. The V end lost 4 bases, the J end lost 0 bases, and 4 bases lay between the germline ends. The CDR3 bases are TGTGCCAGCAGTGCTTCCTCTGGGGCCAACGTCCTGACTTTC. Translation gives CASSASSGANVLTF.

The J gene is TRBJ1-2, the V gene TRBV2, with no clear D. Trimming removed 6 bases at V and 4 bases at J, with 6 bases between. Germline values: CDR1 SNHLY, CDR2 FYNNEI. CDR3 length: 11 residues. The CDR3 loop is CASSNVYGYTF. The CDR3 DNA reads as TGTGCCAGCAGCAATGTCTATGGCTACACCTTC. The whole variable domain, filled in from reference TRBV2 and TRBJ1-2, reads EPEVTQTPSHQVTQMGQEVILRCVPISNHLYFYWYRQILGQKVEFLVSFYNNEISEKSEIFDDQFSVERPDGSNFTLKIRSTKLEDSAMYFCASSNVYGYTFGSGTRLTVV.

The genes are TRBV6-6 and TRBJ2-3; TRBD2 might be the D (6 bases). With 4 bases removed from V and 1 base from J, the gap between germline ends came to 9 bases. This CDR3 has 14 amino acids. Germline V gene sequence: CDR1 MNHNY, CDR2 SVGAGI (reference sequence). DNA of the CDR3: TGTGCCAGCAGTTTGGTAGCGGGCACAGATACGCAGTATTTT. Amino acids: CASSLVAGTDTQYF.

The chain uses TRBV19 and TRBJ1-1; possible D gene TRBD1, 6 bases. CDR1 LNHDA and CDR2 SQIVND come from the germline V gene (reference sequence). The CDR3 totals 11 residues. V was trimmed by 6 bases and J by 8 bases, leaving 10 bases between them. The CDR3 protein is CASSLTGEAFF. The CDR3 nucleotides read TGTGCCAGTAGCCTAACAGGGGAAGCTTTCTTT.